The subject of this entry is one T cell receptor beta chain. Its antigen is still unknown. These data come from a study of T cell responses to AZD1222 COVID-19 vaccine. Study-wide results and limits: Spike-specific TCRs gained breadth and depth after people received two AZD1222 doses. Among vaccine-associated CD4 TCRs, coverage spanned spike, with dominance at 160-218 and 743-854. In a largely white British group with more females than males, clonal diversity was possibly underestimated. Baseline seropositives among AZD1222 recipients totaled only five or six.

TCRdb's copy holds only in-frame clones and misses some; the assay was immunoSEQ multiplex PCR. Of about 170,000 clones detected, around nine tenths appear once; the ten largest clones hold over 1.5%. The V gene's germline CDR1 is LGHNA and CDR2 YNFKEQ. This CDR3 is 15 amino acids long. Trimming left V 3 bases short and J 1 base short, with 12 bases between. Sequencing was performed on peripheral blood, taken on day 0 of AZD1222 vaccination. The TCR originated in an adult in good health. The chain uses TRBV4-2 and TRBJ1-1, with a possible D match to TRBD1 (6 bases). Here the CDR3 reads CASSHEEGENTEAFF. The CDR3 DNA reads TGTGCCAGCAGCCACGAAGAGGGGGAGAACACTGAAGCTTTCTTT.